The 9 T cell receptor beta chains below were found in one sample sequenced in a study of blood T cell repertoires in COVID-19. Clones were sequenced by immunoSEQ multiplex PCR, and TCRdb holds only the in-frame ones, with some missing. The repertoire holds roughly 260,000 clones, with about nine tenths as singletons. The sequenced sample consisted of peripheral blood. All receptors come from a man aged 35-49 years who had recovered from COVID-19.

The rearrangement joins TRBV5-6 to TRBJ1-1, with D tentatively TRBD1 (6 bases). The CDR3 consists of 13 residues. Deletions cut 3 bases from V and 10 bases from J, with 16 bases between. The germline CDR1 and CDR2 sequences are SGHDT and YYEEEE. CDR3 sequence (DNA): TGTGCCAGCAGCTCCTCCGGCAGGGGAACAGCTTTCTTT. Protein: CASSSSGRGTAFF.

V and J are TRBV4-3 and TRBJ2-2; 7 bases are shared with TRBD2. Germline lookup yields CDR1 LGHNA and CDR2 YSLEER. This CDR3 contains 15 residues. Unmatched junction bases numbered 11, after V lost 0 bases and J lost 13 bases. This CDR3 is CASSQEGGSGAVLFF. The CDR3 DNA reads TGCGCCAGCAGCCAAGAGGGGGGGAGCGGGGCAGTGCTGTTTTTT.

The chain combines TRBV7-7 with TRBJ2-2; the match to TRBD2 covers 10 bases. Germline CDR1 reads SSHAT; CDR2 reads FNYEAQ (reference sequence). V was clipped by 4 bases and J by 1 base; unmatched bases: 3. CDR3 length equals 16 residues. The CDR3 spells CASSSGTSVNTGELFF. The DNA for the CDR3 is TGTGCCAGCAGCTCCGGGACTAGCGTGAACACCGGGGAGCTGTTTTTT.

The chain joins TRBV7-9 to TRBJ1-2, with no clear D. Germline CDR1 reads SEHNR; CDR2 reads FQNEAQ (reference sequence). This CDR3 contains 13 residues. Trimming took 5 bases from V and 1 from J, leaving 8 bases between them. The CDR3 is CASSRGNNYGYTF. The DNA of the CDR3 is TGTGCCAGCAGCCGGGGAAATAACTATGGCTACACCTTC. Supplemented by reference TRBV7-9 and TRBJ1-2, the full variable domain reads DTGVSQNPRHKITKRGQNVTFRCDPISEHNRLYWYRQTLGQGPEFLTYFQNEAQLEKSRLLSDRFSAERPKGSFSTLEIQRTEQGDSAMYLCASSRGNNYGYTFGSGTRLTVV.

The V and J genes are TRBV7-7 and TRBJ2-7; 11 nucleotides line up with TRBD1. V gave up 1 base and J gave up 6 bases; unmatched junction bases: 17. The CDR3 is made up of 19 amino acids. Looked up from germline, CDR1 is SSHAT and CDR2 is FNYEAQ (reference sequence). The CDR3 sequence is CASSLVPSPGTGGLSEQYF. In DNA form, the CDR3 reads TGTGCCAGCAGCTTAGTTCCCTCTCCCGGGACAGGGGGTCTAAGCGAGCAGTACTTC.

This clone was seen once. The J gene is TRBJ1-4, the V gene TRBV19, with 9 positions matching TRBD1. Losses at the gene ends were 4 bases for V and 0 bases for J; bases not matched to a gene: 6. Germline CDR1 LNHDA, CDR2 SQIVND (reference sequence). CDR3 length equals 17 residues. CDR3: CASSTRQGGTTNEKLFF. CDR3 nucleotide sequence: TGTGCCAGTAGTACACGACAGGGGGGAACAACTAATGAAAAACTGTTTTTT.

The chain couples TRBV29-1 to TRBJ2-2; D remains unclear. In germline, CDR1 is SQVTM, CDR2 ANQGSEA. The CDR3 has 14 residues. The V and J ends lost 4 bases and 2 bases respectively, with 11 bases between them. The CDR3 nucleotides read TGCAGCGTTGTTAGTGAACTAAACACCGGGGAGCTGTTTTTT. Translating gives CSVVSELNTGELFF.

V usage is TRBV12-3 or TRBV12-4 and J usage is TRBJ2-7; D not certain. V gave up 5 bases and J gave up 8 bases, with 10 bases separating them. CDR3 length: 11 residues. In nucleotides, the CDR3 is TGTGCCAGCAGTAACACCGTCAAGCAGTACTTC. Translated, it gives CASSNTVKQYF.

The V call is TRBV28, the J call TRBJ2-2, with 10 bases aligning to TRBD2. The CDR3 is made up of 17 amino acids. V shed 4 bases, J shed 5 bases, and the junction held 10 bases outside the gene matches. Per germline, CDR1 MDHEN and CDR2 SYDVKM. The CDR3 sequence: CASSSQGAGGPTGELFF. CDR3 in DNA: TGTGCCAGCAGTTCTCAAGGAGCGGGAGGGCCAACCGGGGAGCTGTTTTTT.